The sequence of this T cell receptor (beta chain) was determined in a study of shared clonotypes between healthy human individuals (dated by TCRdb to about 2020). At the level of the whole study: The cohort comprised a couple of women and three men aged 18 to 49 years. The study deeply sequenced blood TCR repertoires of about 5 healthy adults to estimate repertoire size and the extent of clonotype sharing between individuals. Each donor's leukapheresis produced roughly between roughly 0.85 and 9.5 billion PBMCs. To increase sequencing depth and limit assay-specific biases, TCR repertoire library preparation and sequencing were carried out by different laboratories using diverse techniques. For each donor, CD4 naive and CD4 memory were each run on three plates, CD8 naive on two plates, and CD8 memory on one plate.

Donors were healthy HIV-negative adults with no recently reported acute infections or vaccinations. Every donor was a Caucasian adult living in Nashville, Tennessee, USA. Magnetic negative selection was used to enrich CD4+ T cells, after which naive cells were positively selected on CD45RA and the negative fraction became the memory subset. After blood collection by leukapheresis, PBMCs were isolated using Ficoll-Histopaque density gradient centrifugation and then cryopreserved in the vapor phase of liquid nitrogen. Analytical flow cytometry was used to check the purity and quantity of each magnetically sorted T cell population. Genomic DNA was isolated from every sorted fraction and measured by UV absorbance on a Nanodrop 2000c. Using the deep immunoSEQ assay, TCR CDR3 regions were amplified from genomic DNA by multiplex PCR. Genomic DNA extracted from each cell subset was distributed evenly over all wells of several immunoSEQ 96-well plates, and each plate served as one replicate. For sorted subsets, each replicate PCR was loaded with about 0.2 ug genomic DNA, equivalent to approximately 33,000 T cell genomes. Purified libraries were measured with a Qubit 3.0 fluorometer, size-checked on a Bioanalyzer 2100, and measured again with the KAPA Library Quantification kit. A separate single-read 150-cycle Illumina NextSeq 550 flow cell was used to sequence each immunoSEQ 96-well plate. In the original analysis: Because only junctional sequences without quality scores were contained in the immunoSEQ output, filtering matching that applied to full-length reads could not be performed. Sequences were annotated with PyIR, a Python wrapper for IgBLAST v1.9, using IMGT germline references to assign V/J genes and CDR3. Reads were filtered out if the reads had weak V/J assignments (E-value above 1e-6), no CDR3, stop codons, out-of-frame junctions, or ambiguous translated residues. V3J clonotypes were defined by identical inferred V gene, J gene, and CDR3 amino acid sequence. The percentage overlap between two repertoires was calculated by dividing the number of shared unique clonotypes by the size of the smaller repertoire. Three approaches were used to assess repertoire richness: RTK rarefaction, the Chao1 estimator, and Recon v2.1 estimates of unobserved clonotypes. Generation probabilities for all TCRbeta clonotypes obtained by the gDNA method from a handful of donors were computed using OLGA. Not all clones reach the TCRdb copy of this immuneACCESS table, which keeps in-frame sequences only. Checked studies attribute under half of the gap to unresolved V genes and leave the rest unexplained. The V and J calls and the clone size are those of that table, but D and trimming were determined from the DNA. The sample table shows 950,000 to 1,300,000 clones, and 70% to 80% are seen once. The biggest ten clones account for about 1.5% of the sample.

Paper-wide results and their limitations: When several donors were compared, the shared fraction of clonotypes was about 5.2% for naive CD4, more than 3% for naive CD8, roughly 2.5% for memory CD4, and 0.4% for memory CD8. The genetic and exposure-history diversity represented was limited by the small number of donors. Naive subsets generally had larger estimated clonotype richness than memory subsets did. Sampling was restricted to blood, and TCR repertoires in tissues likely differ from the TCR repertoires found in blood. Compared with non-shared clonotypes, clonotypes shared by all four sorted-subset donors had higher generation probabilities. Based on pairwise subsampling, the degree of clonotype sharing among donors was expected to be affected by sequencing depth. Incomplete sequencing was indicated by rarefaction of sorted-subset datasets, despite the large sequencing depth.

The CDR3, cysteine through phenylalanine, is 14 amino acids long. Only the CDR3 DNA is retained, 42 bases long and in frame from the first base. At the junction V is shortened by 4 bases and J by 6 bases, with 14 bases in between. CDR1 is given as SGHTA and CDR2 as FQGNSA, both from the germline V gene. This clone came up once. It has no known antigen specificity. The record has no base qualities; no much larger clone is one base away. The chain is assembled from TRBV7-2 and TRBJ2-3; TRBD2 is a weak D gene call, 7 bases matching. Sequenced material: memory CD4+ T cells sorted from blood. Per the publication, the cell subset or site label means: CD45RA-negative fraction. This receptor was obtained from a man aged 18 to 30 in good health. The CDR3 here reads CASSSSRGADTQYF. DNA sequence: TGTGCCAGCAGCTCATCCCGGGGGGCGGATACGCAGTATTTT.